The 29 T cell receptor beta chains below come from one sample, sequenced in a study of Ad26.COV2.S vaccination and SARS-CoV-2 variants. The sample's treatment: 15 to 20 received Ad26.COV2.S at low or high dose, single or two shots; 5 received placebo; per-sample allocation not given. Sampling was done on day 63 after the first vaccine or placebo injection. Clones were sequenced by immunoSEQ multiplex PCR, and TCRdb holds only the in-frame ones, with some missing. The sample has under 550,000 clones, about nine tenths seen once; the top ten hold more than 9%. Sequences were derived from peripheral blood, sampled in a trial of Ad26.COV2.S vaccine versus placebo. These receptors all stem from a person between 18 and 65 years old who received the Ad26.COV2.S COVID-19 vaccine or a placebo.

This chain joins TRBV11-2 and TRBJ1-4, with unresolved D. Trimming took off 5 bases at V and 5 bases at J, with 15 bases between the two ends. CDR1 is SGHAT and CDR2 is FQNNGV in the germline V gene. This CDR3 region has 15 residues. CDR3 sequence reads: CASSALPDSNEKLFF. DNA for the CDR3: TGTGCCAGCAGCGCCCTCCCTGATTCGAATGAAAAACTGTTTTTT.

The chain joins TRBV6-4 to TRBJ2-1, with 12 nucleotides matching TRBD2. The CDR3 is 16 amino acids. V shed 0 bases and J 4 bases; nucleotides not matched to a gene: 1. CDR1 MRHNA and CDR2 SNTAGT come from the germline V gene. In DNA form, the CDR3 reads TGTGCCAGCAGTGACTCAGGGACTAGCGGGTACAATGAGCAGTTCTTC. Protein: CASSDSGTSGYNEQFF.

The CDR3 sequence: CASTSRTPTSYEQYF. Written as DNA, the CDR3 is TGTGCCAGCACTTCCCGGACCCCAACCTCCTACGAGCAGTACTTC. The V gene is TRBV24-1, the J gene TRBJ2-7; no firm D call. With 11 bases removed from V and 0 bases from J, the gap between germline ends came to 19 bases. CDR1 and CDR2 (germline): KGHDR, SFDVKD. This CDR3 is 15 amino acids long.

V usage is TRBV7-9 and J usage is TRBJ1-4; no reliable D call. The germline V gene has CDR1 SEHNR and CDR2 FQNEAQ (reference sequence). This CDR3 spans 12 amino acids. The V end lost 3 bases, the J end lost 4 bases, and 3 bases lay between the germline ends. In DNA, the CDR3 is TGTGCCAGCAGCTTGCTTAATGAAAAACTGTTTTTT. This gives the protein CASSLLNEKLFF.

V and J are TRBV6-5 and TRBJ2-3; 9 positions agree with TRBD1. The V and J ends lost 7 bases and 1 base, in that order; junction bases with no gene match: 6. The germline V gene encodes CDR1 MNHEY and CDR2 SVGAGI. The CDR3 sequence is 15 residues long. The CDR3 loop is CASKLQGAGTDTQYF. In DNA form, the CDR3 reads TGTGCCAGCAAACTACAGGGGGCCGGCACAGATACGCAGTATTTT.

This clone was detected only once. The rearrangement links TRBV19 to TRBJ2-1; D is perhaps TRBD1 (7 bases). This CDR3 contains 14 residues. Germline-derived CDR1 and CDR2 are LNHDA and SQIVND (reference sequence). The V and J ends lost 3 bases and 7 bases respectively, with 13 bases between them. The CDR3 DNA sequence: TGTGCCAGTAGTATCAGGGGGGCGCGAAATGAGCAGTTCTTC. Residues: CASSIRGARNEQFF. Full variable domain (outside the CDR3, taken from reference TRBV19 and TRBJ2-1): DGGITQSPKYLFRKEGQNVTLSCEQNLNHDAMYWYRQDPGQGLRLIYYSQIVNDFQKGDIAEGYSVSREKKESFPLTVTSAQKNPTAFYLCASSIRGARNEQFFGPGTRLTVL.

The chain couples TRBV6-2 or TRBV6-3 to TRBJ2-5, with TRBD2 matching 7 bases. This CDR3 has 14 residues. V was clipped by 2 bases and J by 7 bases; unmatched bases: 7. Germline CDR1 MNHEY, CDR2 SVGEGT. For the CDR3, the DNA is TGTGCCAGCAGTTACCTAGGGCCGGGGGGGACCCAGTACTTC. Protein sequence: CASSYLGPGGTQYF.

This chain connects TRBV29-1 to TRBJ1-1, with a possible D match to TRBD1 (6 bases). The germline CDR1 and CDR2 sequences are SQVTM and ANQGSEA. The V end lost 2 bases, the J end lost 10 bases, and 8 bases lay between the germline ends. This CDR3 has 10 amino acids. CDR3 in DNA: TGCAGCGTTGAAATGGGGGCAGCTTTCTTT. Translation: CSVEMGAAFF.

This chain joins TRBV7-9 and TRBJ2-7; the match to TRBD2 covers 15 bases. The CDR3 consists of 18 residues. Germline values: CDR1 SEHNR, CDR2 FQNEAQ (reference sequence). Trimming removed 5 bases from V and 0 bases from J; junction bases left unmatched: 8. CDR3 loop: CASSRGLAGGTLSYEQYF. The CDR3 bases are TGTGCCAGCAGCAGGGGACTAGCGGGAGGTACCCTCTCCTACGAGCAGTACTTC.

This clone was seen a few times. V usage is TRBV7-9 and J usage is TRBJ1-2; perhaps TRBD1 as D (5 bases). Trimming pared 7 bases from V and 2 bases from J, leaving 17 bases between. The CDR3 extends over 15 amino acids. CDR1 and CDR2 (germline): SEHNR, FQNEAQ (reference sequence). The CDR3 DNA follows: TGTGCCAGCATACGAGTGCAGGGCGTAAACTATGGCTACACCTTC. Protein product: CASIRVQGVNYGYTF.

Here the CDR3 reads CATSKQGDYGYTF. Written as DNA, the CDR3 is TGTGCCACCAGCAAACAGGGAGACTATGGCTACACCTTC. The V gene is TRBV15, the J gene TRBJ1-2, with a possible D match to TRBD1 (6 bases). V was shortened by 4 bases and J by 3 bases, with 9 bases between the two germline ends. The CDR3 is made up of 13 amino acids. Looked up from germline, CDR1 is LNHNV and CDR2 is YYDKDF (reference sequence).

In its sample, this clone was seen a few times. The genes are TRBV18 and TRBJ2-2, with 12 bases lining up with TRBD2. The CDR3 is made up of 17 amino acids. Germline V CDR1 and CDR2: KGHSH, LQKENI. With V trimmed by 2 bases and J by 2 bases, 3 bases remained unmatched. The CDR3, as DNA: TGTGCCAGCTCACCAGGACTAGCGGGACTAAACACCGGGGAGCTGTTTTTT. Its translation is CASSPGLAGLNTGELFF.

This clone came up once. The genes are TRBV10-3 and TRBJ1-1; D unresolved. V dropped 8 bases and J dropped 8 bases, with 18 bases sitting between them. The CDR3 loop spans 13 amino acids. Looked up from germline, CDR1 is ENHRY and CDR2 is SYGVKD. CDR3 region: CAIHESDATEAFF. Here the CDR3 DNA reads TGTGCCATCCACGAAAGCGATGCCACGGAAGCTTTCTTT.

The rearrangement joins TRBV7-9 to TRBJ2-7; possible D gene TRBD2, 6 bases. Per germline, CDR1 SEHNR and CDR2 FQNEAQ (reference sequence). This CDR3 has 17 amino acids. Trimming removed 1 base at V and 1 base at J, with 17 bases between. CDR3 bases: TGTGCCAGCAGCTTAGGGGGTGGGACTCACAGGTCCTACGAGCAGTACTTC. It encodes CASSLGGGTHRSYEQYF.

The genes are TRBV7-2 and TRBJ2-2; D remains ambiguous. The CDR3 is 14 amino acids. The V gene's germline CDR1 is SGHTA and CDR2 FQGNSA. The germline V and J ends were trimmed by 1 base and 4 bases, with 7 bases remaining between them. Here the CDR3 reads CASSLVRVTGELFF. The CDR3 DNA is TGTGCCAGCAGCTTAGTGCGAGTCACCGGGGAGCTGTTTTTT.

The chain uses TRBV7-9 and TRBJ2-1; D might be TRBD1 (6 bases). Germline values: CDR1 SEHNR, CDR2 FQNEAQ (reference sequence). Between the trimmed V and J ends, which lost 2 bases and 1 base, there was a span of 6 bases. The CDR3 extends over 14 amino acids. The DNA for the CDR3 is TGTGCCAGCAGCTTACAGGGGTCCTACAATGAGCAGTTCTTC. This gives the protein CASSLQGSYNEQFF.

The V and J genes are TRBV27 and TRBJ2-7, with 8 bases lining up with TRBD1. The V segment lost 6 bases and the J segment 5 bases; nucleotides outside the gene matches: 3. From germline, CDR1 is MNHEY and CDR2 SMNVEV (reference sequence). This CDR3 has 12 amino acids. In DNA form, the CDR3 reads TGTGCCAGCAGGACAGGGGCGGACGAGCAGTACTTC. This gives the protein CASRTGADEQYF.

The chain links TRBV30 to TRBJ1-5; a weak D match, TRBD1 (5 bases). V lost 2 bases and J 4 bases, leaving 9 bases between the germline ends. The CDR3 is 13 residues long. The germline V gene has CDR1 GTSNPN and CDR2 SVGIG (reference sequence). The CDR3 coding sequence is TGTGCCTGGAGTATACAGGAGAATCAGCCCCAGCATTTT. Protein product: CAWSIQENQPQHF.

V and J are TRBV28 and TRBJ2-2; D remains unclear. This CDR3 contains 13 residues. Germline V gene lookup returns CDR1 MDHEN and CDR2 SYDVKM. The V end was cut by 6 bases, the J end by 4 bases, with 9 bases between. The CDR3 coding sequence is TGTGCCAGCAGGACACCCATCACCGGGGAGCTGTTTTTT. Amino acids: CASRTPITGELFF. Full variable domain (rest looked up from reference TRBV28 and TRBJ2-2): DVKVTQSSRYLVKRTGEKVFLECVQDMDHENMFWYRQDPGLGLRLIYFSYDVKMKEKGDIPEGYSVSREKKERFSLILESASTNQTSMYLCASRTPITGELFFGEGSRLTVL.

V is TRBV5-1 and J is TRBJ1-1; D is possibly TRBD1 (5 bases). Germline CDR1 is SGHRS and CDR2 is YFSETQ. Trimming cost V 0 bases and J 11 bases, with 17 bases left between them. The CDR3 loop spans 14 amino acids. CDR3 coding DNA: TGCGCCAGCAGCTTGGGTGTTGAGGGACTAAGGGCTTTCTTT. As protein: CASSLGVEGLRAFF.

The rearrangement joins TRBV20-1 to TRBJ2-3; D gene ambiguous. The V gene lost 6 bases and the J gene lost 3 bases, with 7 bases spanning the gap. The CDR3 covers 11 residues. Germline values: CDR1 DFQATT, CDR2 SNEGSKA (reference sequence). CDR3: CSALRTDTQYF. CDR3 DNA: TGCAGTGCCCTACGGACAGATACGCAGTATTTT.

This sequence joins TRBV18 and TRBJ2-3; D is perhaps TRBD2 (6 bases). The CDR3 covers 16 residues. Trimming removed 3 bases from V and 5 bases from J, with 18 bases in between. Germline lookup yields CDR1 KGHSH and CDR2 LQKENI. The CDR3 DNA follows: TGTGCCAGCTCACCGGGGCCGGGACGGGGAGGAGATACGCAGTATTTT. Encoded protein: CASSPGPGRGGDTQYF.

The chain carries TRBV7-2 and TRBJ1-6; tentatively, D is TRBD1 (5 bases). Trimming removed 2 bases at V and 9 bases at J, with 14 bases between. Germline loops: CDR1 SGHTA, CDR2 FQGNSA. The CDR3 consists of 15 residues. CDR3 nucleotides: TGTGCCAGCAGCTTATCGGGCAGGGTTGGTTCACCCCTCCACTTT. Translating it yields CASSLSGRVGSPLHF.

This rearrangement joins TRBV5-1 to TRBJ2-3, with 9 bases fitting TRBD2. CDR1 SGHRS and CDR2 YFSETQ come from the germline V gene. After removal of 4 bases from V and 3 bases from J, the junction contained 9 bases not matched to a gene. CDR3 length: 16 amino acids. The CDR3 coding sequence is TGCGCCAGCAGCCCCACCGTAGCGGGAGATACAGATACGCAGTATTTT. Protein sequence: CASSPTVAGDTDTQYF.

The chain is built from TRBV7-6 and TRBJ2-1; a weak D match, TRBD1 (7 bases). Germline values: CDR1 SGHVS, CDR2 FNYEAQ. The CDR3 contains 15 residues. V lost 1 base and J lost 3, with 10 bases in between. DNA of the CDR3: TGTGCCAGCAGCTTAGAGCAGGGGGGCTACAATGAGCAGTTCTTC. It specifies CASSLEQGGYNEQFF.

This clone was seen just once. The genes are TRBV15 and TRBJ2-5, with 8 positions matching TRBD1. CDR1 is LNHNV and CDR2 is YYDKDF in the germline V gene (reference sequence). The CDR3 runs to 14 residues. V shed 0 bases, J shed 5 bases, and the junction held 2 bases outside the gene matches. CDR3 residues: CATSRDRGHETQYF. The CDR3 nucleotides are TGTGCCACCAGCAGAGACAGGGGGCACGAGACCCAGTACTTC.

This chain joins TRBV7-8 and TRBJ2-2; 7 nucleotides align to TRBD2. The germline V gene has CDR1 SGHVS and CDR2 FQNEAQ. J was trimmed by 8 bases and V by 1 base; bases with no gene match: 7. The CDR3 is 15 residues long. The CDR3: CASSLVAGEFGELFF. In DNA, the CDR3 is TGTGCCAGCAGCTTAGTGGCGGGAGAGTTTGGGGAGCTGTTTTTT.

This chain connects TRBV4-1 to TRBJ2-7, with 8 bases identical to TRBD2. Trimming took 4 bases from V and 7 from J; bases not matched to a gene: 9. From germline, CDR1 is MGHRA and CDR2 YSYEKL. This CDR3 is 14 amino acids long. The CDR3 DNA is TGCGCCAGCAGCCTGGGACTAGATGAGCGTGAGCAGTACTTC. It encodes CASSLGLDEREQYF.

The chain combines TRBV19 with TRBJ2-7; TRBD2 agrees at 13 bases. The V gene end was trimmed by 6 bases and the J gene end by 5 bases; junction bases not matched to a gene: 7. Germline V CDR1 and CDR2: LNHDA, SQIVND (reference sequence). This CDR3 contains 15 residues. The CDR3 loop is CASSRTSGSPDEQYF. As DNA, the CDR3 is TGTGCCAGTAGCCGGACTAGCGGGAGCCCGGACGAGCAGTACTTC.